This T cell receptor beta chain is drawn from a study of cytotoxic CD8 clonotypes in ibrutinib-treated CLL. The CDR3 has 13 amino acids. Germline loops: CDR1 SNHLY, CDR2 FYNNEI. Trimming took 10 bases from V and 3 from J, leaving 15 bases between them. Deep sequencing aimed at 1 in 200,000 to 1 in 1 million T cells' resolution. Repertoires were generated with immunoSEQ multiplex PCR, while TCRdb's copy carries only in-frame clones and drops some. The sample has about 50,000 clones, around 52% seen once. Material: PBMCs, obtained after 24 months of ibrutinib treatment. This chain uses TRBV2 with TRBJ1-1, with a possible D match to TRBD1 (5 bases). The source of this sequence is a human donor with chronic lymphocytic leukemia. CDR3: CANRRTQDTEAFF. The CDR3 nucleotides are TGTGCCAACCGAAGGACACAAGACACTGAAGCTTTCTTT.